The text below deals with one T cell receptor (beta chain). Its antigen remains unidentified. This sample was included in a study of T cells expressing NK-cell markers. Study as a whole: The eight sequenced donors comprised seven who were HCMV-seropositive and one who was seronegative. Study findings and constraints: The study found dominant NKG2C+ clonotypes at about 1.0-8% of CD8+ T cells in six donors. The CD3+CD56-NKG2C+ fraction of a few donors was also led by these clonotypes.

This CDR3 region has 12 residues. The germline gives CDR1 SGHTA, CDR2 FQGNSA. TCRdb processed the 5' RACE reads again and assigns one entry to each CDR3 protein, with no DNA. The clone table shows under 500,000 distinct CDR3 sequences, with the ten largest holding 7.3%. Material: blood T cells: a sorted CD56 or NKG2C T cell subset, CD4+ or CD8+ T cells, or bulk PBMC T cells (not recorded which). V usage is TRBV7-2 and J usage is TRBJ2-7. The sequence was obtained from a woman between 18 and 69 years old in good health. CDR3 loop: CASSPTQYEQYF.